The clone carrying this T cell receptor (beta chain) was seen a handful of times. Antigen unknown. The sample originates from a study of blood T cells in healthy people across ages. Study summary: Through template switching, about one barcoded beta molecule was captured per two T cells, as measured in model experiments.

Combining a sample-barcoded 5' primer with a J-beta primer mix, a second PCR ran for roughly 7 to 11 cycles. MiXCR was run by TCRdb on the 5' RACE reads, yielding one entry per CDR3 protein. The data contain about 1,800,000 distinct CDR3 sequences, 28% of them seen just once; the ten biggest clones take up 7.7%. Each sample used at least 6 million PBMCs. Study results and caveats: Naive T cell percentage by flow cytometry tracked strongly with beta diversity. Calculation of diversity from one million T cells yielded estimates considered to be underestimates.

The CDR3 is 20 residues long. V lost 1 base and J lost 5; bases outside the gene matches: 22. CDR1 and CDR2 from the germline V gene are LGHNA and YNFKEQ. The TCR comes from a young woman in good health. The J gene is TRBJ2-5, the V gene TRBV4-2; 7 nucleotides agree with TRBD2. The sequenced material came from blood. The DNA for the CDR3 is TGTGCCAGCAGCCAAGTCCCCCAACTAAGGGGCGGGAGAATAGAGGAGACCCAGTACTTC. Protein: CASSQVPQLRGGRIEETQYF.